The rows below give T cell receptor beta chains drawn from one sample of a study of T-cell reconstitution after alpha-beta-depleted transplantation in children. TCRdb recomputed calls from the PCR reads with MiXCR, one row per CDR3 protein. Of 90,000 to 100,000 distinct CDR3 sequences listed, about 25% were seen once; the top ten hold about a fifth. Sequencing was performed on PBMCs, taken before TCRalphabeta/CD19-depleted stem cell transplant. The receptors originated from a boy aged 2 to 9 with acute lymphoblastic leukemia, due to receive a stem cell transplant. CDR3s include the opening cysteine and the closing phenylalanine or tryptophan. Each record gives: clone size, D gene, J gene, V gene, CDR3 length, CDR3 protein, CDR3 DNA. D genes are given only for firm matches. Clone size is shown for a subset of rows, as once, few, many or a class of expanded clone.

few	-	TRBJ2-2	TRBV12-3/TRBV12-4	13	CASRPTSGGELFF	TGTGCCAGCAGGCCCACAAGCGGCGGGGAGCTGTTTTTT
-	-	TRBJ2-2	TRBV12-3/TRBV12-4	14	CASTLQENTGELFF	TGTGCCAGCACGTTACAAGAAAACACCGGGGAGCTGTTTTTT
few	-	TRBJ2-1	TRBV18	14	CASSFRQEYNEQFF	TGTGCCAGCTCATTTCGACAGGAATACAATGAGCAGTTCTTC
-	TRBD1	TRBJ1-5	TRBV9	15	CASSRGQGSNQPQHF	TGTGCCAGCAGCAGGGGACAGGGTAGCAATCAGCCCCAGCATTTT
-	-	TRBJ2-2	TRBV20-1	14	CSARPGRNTGELFF	TGCAGTGCTAGACCCGGACGGAACACCGGGGAGCTGTTTTTT
-	-	TRBJ2-3	TRBV5-1	16	CASSLGEGLGSGTQYF	TGCGCCAGCAGCTTGGGTGAGGGGCTTGGGTCGGGTACGCAGTATTTT
few	TRBD1	TRBJ1-1	TRBV29-1	13	CSVERDRASEAFF	TGCAGCGTTGAGAGAGACAGGGCGAGTGAAGCTTTCTTT
once	-	TRBJ1-2	TRBV11-2	12	CASSTGFNGYTF	TGTGCCAGCAGCACAGGTTTCAATGGCTACACCTTC
few	TRBD1	TRBJ1-1	TRBV3-1	14	CASSQGGQSSEAFF	TGTGCCAGCAGCCAAGGGGGACAGTCGAGTGAAGCTTTCTTT
-	TRBD2	TRBJ2-1	TRBV9	16	CASSPRALAGENEQFF	TGTGCCAGCAGCCCACGAGCACTAGCGGGAGAGAATGAGCAGTTCTTC
many	TRBD2	TRBJ2-3	TRBV27	15	CASSLLAGGTDTQYF	TGTGCCAGCAGTTTACTAGCGGGAGGCACAGATACGCAGTATTTT
-	-	TRBJ2-3	TRBV28	15	CASSLDNSDTDTQYF	TGTGCCAGCAGTTTGGACAACTCCGACACAGATACGCAGTATTTT
few	TRBD2	TRBJ2-3	TRBV25-1	12	CASTSGADTQYF	TGTGCCAGCACTAGCGGAGCCGATACGCAGTATTTT
few	TRBD1	TRBJ2-5	TRBV5-1	17	CASSPGQGNPLQETQYF	TGCGCCAGCTCCCCGGGACAGGGGAATCCCCTACAAGAGACCCAGTACTTC
-	TRBD1	TRBJ2-3	TRBV5-1	15	CASSVTGDPTDTQYF	TGCGCCAGCAGCGTAACAGGGGACCCTACAGATACGCAGTATTTT